A single sample is the source of the 22 T cell receptor beta chains below, sequenced in a study of T cells after yellow fever vaccination. One entry per CDR3 protein results from TCRdb running MiXCR on the 5' RACE reads. This table has approximately 450,000 distinct CDR3 sequences, roughly a sixth appearing once. Sequences were derived from PBMCs, sampled before the yellow fever booster vaccination. The receptor source for this set is a man aged 18 to 35 who received the YFV17D yellow fever vaccine.

The CDR3 DNA follows: TGCAGCGGGAAGGTCGGTGCAACTAATGAAAAACTGTTTTTT. Residues: CSGKVGATNEKLFF. This chain links TRBV29-1 with TRBJ1-4; D unresolved. This CDR3 is built from 14 residues. The ends were cut back, 7 bases at V and 0 bases at J, with 12 bases in the middle. Per germline, CDR1 SQVTM and CDR2 ANQGSEA.

The chain links TRBV6-5 to TRBJ1-5, with D unclear. V lost 0 bases and J lost 5, with 11 bases in between. Germline V gives CDR1 MNHEY, CDR2 SVGAGI. The CDR3 sequence is 15 residues long. CDR3 amino acids: CASSYSIGSDQPQHF. The CDR3 DNA follows: TGTGCCAGCAGTTACTCGATCGGGAGTGATCAGCCCCAGCATTTT.

V gene TRBV6-4 combines with J gene TRBJ2-2; D is perhaps TRBD1 (6 bases). This CDR3 is built from 15 residues. Trimming pared 4 bases from V and 4 bases from J, leaving 13 bases between. CDR1 MRHNA and CDR2 SNTAGT come from the germline V gene. The CDR3, as DNA: TGTGCCAGCAGTGGTCAAGGGGGAACCACCGGGGAGCTGTTTTTT. Amino acid sequence: CASSGQGGTTGELFF.

The rearrangement uses TRBV7-2 and TRBJ1-6, with a possible D match to TRBD1 (6 bases). The germline V gene has CDR1 SGHTA and CDR2 FQGNSA. The CDR3 has 17 amino acids. Trimming shortened V by 0 bases and J by 3 bases, and 12 bases separated the two germline ends. The CDR3 loop reads CASSLAAGAVYNSPLHF. The CDR3 DNA is TGTGCCAGCAGCTTAGCGGCGGGGGCGGTCTATAATTCACCCCTCCACTTT.

This clonotype came up a few times. This chain connects TRBV28 to TRBJ2-2, with D unclear. CDR3 length: 13 residues. The V gene's germline CDR1 is MDHEN and CDR2 SYDVKM. The V and J ends lost 6 bases and 0 bases respectively, with 5 bases between them. DNA of the CDR3: TGTGCCAGCAGCCAGGCGAACACCGGGGAGCTGTTTTTT. Encoded protein: CASSQANTGELFF. Full variable domain (remainder filled in from reference TRBV28 and TRBJ2-2): DVKVTQSSRYLVKRTGEKVFLECVQDMDHENMFWYRQDPGLGLRLIYFSYDVKMKEKGDIPEGYSVSREKKERFSLILESASTNQTSMYLCASSQANTGELFFGEGSRLTVL.

A remark on this clonotype: At one of its ends the junction is not consistent with the germline gene, which may arise from a read error. The V gene is TRBV12-3 or TRBV12-4, the J gene TRBJ1-1, with D tentatively TRBD1 (5 bases). CDR3 length: 12 amino acids. The CDR3 region is CASSLASTGGNF. CDR3 bases: TGTGCCAGCAGTTTAGCGAGTACGGGGGGAAACTTT.

This clonotype has only a few counts. The rearrangement links TRBV12-5 to TRBJ2-3; no definite D call. The germline gives CDR1 LGHNT, CDR2 FRNRAP. V was shortened by 8 bases and J by 2 bases, with 8 bases between the two germline ends. The length of the CDR3 is 12 residues. DNA for the CDR3: TGTGCTAGTCAAGGTCCCACAGATACGCAGTATTTT. Translating it yields CASQGPTDTQYF.

The rearrangement joins TRBV2 to TRBJ1-3; D unresolved. Trimming removed 8 bases at V and 4 bases at J, with 18 bases between. The CDR3 contains 15 residues. Germline V gene sequence: CDR1 SNHLY, CDR2 FYNNEI. CDR3 bases: TGTGCCAGCCAGGATGGAGGCCTAGAAGGAAACACCATATATTTT. As protein: CASQDGGLEGNTIYF.

This clonotype has just a few counts. The rearrangement links TRBV11-2 to TRBJ2-1, with D hard to call. CDR1 is SGHAT, CDR2 FQNNGV, per germline. Between the trimmed V and J ends, which lost 3 bases and 10 bases, there was a span of 7 bases. This CDR3 comprises 11 residues. Written as DNA, the CDR3 is TGTGCCAGCAGCTTCAGACTCGAGCAGTTCTTC. Translation: CASSFRLEQFF.

At least ten counts were recorded for this clonotype. The V gene is TRBV29-1, the J gene TRBJ2-1; D tentatively reads TRBD1 or TRBD2 (5 bases each). The V end lost 6 bases, the J end lost 5 bases, and 17 bases lay between the germline ends. CDR1 is SQVTM, CDR2 ANQGSEA, per germline. The CDR3 has 14 residues. CDR3 in DNA: TGCAGCGTGGTCACCGGGACCTCGGACAATGAGCAGTTCTTC. Its translation: CSVVTGTSDNEQFF.

This sequence joins TRBV5-1 and TRBJ2-5; a weak D match, TRBD1 (5 bases). Germline V gene lookup returns CDR1 SGHRS and CDR2 YFSETQ. V was clipped by 7 bases and J by 5 bases, with 18 bases between them. The CDR3 covers 14 residues. CDR3 nucleotides: TGCGCCAGCCGAAAGACAGTGAGAGTGGAGACCCAGTACTTC. It codes for CASRKTVRVETQYF.

V gene TRBV10-3 combines with J gene TRBJ2-1; D possibly corresponds to TRBD2 (5 bases). The CDR3 has 17 residues. Between the trimmed V and J ends, which lost 1 base and 0 bases, there was a span of 13 bases. Germline assignment: CDR1 ENHRY and CDR2 SYGVKD. In nucleotides, the CDR3 is TGTGCCATCAGTGAGTGGAGACGGGGAAGCTCCTACAATGAGCAGTTCTTC. This codes for CAISEWRRGSSYNEQFF.

The chain's CDR3 is CASSSTGSYNEQFF. CDR3 nucleotides: TGTGCCAGCAGTTCGACAGGGTCCTACAATGAGCAGTTCTTC. The chain combines TRBV11-2 with TRBJ2-1; TRBD1 matches at 7 bases. CDR1 and CDR2 (germline): SGHAT, FQNNGV. CDR3 length: 14 residues. The J segment lost 1 base and the V segment lost 6 bases, leaving 3 bases of the junction unmatched.

This clonotype was seen only a few times. The rearrangement joins TRBV7-2 to TRBJ2-3, with TRBD2 matching over 9 bases. V shed 3 bases, J shed 2 bases, and the junction held 6 bases outside the gene matches. The CDR3 has 16 amino acids. From germline, CDR1 is SGHTA and CDR2 FQGNSA. The CDR3 nucleotides are TGTGCCAGCAGCTTGGGGCCTAGCGGGGCCACAGATACGCAGTATTTT. Protein sequence: CASSLGPSGATDTQYF.

The sample holds many counts of this clonotype. J is TRBJ2-3 and V is TRBV12-3 or TRBV12-4; D is perhaps TRBD1 or TRBD2 (5 bases each). CDR3 length equals 14 residues. V lost 3 bases and J 4 bases, leaving 11 bases between the germline ends. The CDR3 loop is CASSLYEGPDTQYF. In DNA form, the CDR3 reads TGTGCCAGCAGTTTGTATGAGGGGCCAGATACGCAGTATTTT.

At least ten counts were recorded for this clonotype. The V call is TRBV11-2, the J call TRBJ1-2; D gene uncertain. From germline, CDR1 is SGHAT and CDR2 FQNNGV. The CDR3 runs 14 residues. Trimming cost V 6 bases and J 0 bases, with 11 bases left between them. This chain's CDR3 is CASRPLTANYGYTF. In DNA form, the CDR3 reads TGTGCCAGCAGACCACTGACGGCTAACTATGGCTACACCTTC.

This clonotype was picked up a small number of times. This CDR3 reads CSASGGPDNEQFF. CDR3 sequence (DNA): TGCAGTGCTAGCGGGGGGCCGGACAATGAGCAGTTCTTC. V gene TRBV20-1 combines with J gene TRBJ2-1, with D possibly being TRBD2 (7 bases). With 3 bases removed from V and 5 bases from J, the gap between germline ends came to 11 bases. CDR1 DFQATT and CDR2 SNEGSKA come from the germline V gene (reference sequence). This CDR3 spans 13 amino acids.

This clonotype has only a few counts. The chain links TRBV12-3 or TRBV12-4 to TRBJ1-5; D not resolved. V dropped 7 bases and J dropped 0 bases, with 13 bases sitting between them. The CDR3 is 15 residues long. The CDR3 sequence: CASMHTSYSNQPQHF. CDR3 coding DNA: TGTGCCAGCATGCATACCTCTTATAGCAATCAGCCCCAGCATTTT.

The chain combines TRBV11-3 with TRBJ2-1; D possibly corresponds to TRBD1 (5 bases). CDR3 length: 14 amino acids. With 5 bases removed from V and 8 bases from J, the gap between germline ends came to 16 bases. Germline assignment: CDR1 SGHNT and CDR2 YENEEA. This CDR3 is CASSLPGRVHEQFF. The CDR3 DNA reads as TGTGCCAGCAGCCTACCTGGCAGGGTCCATGAGCAGTTCTTC.

This clonotype was observed at least ten times. The chain has TRBV12-3 or TRBV12-4 and TRBJ2-7; TRBD1 agrees at 8 bases. V shed 5 bases, J shed 6 bases, and the junction held 9 bases outside the gene matches. This CDR3 has 14 amino acids. CDR3 sequence: CASSIYDRGGEQYV. In nucleotides, the CDR3 is TGTGCCAGCAGTATCTATGACAGGGGAGGCGAGCAGTACGTC.

The chain recombines TRBV20-1 with TRBJ2-5, with 11 positions matching TRBD2. In germline, CDR1 is DFQATT, CDR2 SNEGSKA (reference sequence). This CDR3 is built from 15 residues. With V trimmed by 1 base and J by 5 bases, 6 bases remained unmatched. This chain's CDR3 is CSARVAGGPWETQYF. CDR3 DNA: TGCAGTGCTAGAGTAGCGGGGGGGCCTTGGGAGACCCAGTACTTC.

The chain carries TRBV29-1 and TRBJ2-5; D may be TRBD1 (6 bases). V was pared by 3 bases and J by 3 bases, with 11 bases between. The CDR3 has 13 amino acids. Germline CDR1 reads SQVTM; CDR2 reads ANQGSEA. The CDR3 nucleotides are TGCAGCGTTGATACAGGGTGGGAAGAGACCCAGTACTTC. Translating gives CSVDTGWEETQYF.